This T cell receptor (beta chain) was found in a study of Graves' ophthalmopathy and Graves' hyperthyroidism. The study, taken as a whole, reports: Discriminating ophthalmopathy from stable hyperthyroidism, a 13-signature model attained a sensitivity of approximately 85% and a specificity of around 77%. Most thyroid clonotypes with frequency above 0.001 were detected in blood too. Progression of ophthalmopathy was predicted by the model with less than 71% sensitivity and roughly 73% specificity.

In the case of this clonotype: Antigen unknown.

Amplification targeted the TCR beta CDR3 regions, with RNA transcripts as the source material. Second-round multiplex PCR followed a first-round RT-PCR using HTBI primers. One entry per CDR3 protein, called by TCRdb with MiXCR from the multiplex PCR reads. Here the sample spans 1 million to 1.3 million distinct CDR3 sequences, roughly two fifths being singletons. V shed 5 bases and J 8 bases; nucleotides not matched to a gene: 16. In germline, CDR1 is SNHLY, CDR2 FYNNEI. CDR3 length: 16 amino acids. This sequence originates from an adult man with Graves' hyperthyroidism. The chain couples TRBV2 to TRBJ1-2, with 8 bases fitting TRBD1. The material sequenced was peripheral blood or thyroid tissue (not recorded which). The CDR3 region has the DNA TGTGCCAGCAGTTTAGAAAGGTCAGGGGGCGCAATCGGCTACACCTTC. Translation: CASSLERSGGAIGYTF.